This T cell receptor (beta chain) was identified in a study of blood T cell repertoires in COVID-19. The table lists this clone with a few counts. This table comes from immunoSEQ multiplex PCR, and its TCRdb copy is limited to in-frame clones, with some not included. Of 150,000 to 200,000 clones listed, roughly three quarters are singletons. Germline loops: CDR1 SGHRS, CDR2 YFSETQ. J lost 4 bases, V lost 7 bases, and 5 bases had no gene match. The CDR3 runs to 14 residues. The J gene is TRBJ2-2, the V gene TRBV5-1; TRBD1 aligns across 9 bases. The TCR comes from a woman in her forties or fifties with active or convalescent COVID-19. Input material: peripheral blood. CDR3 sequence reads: CASQLTGGTGELFF. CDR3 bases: TGCGCCAGCCAATTGACAGGGGGCACCGGGGAGCTGTTTTTT.